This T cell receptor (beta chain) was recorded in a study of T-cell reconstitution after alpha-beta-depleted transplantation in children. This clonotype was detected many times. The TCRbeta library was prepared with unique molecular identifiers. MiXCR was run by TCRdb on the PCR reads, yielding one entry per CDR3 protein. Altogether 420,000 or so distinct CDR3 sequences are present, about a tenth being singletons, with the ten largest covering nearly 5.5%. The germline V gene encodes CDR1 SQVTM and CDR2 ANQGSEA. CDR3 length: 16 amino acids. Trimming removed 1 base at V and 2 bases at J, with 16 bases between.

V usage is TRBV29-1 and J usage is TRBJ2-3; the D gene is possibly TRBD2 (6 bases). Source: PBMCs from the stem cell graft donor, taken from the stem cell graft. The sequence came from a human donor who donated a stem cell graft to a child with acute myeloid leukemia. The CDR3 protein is CSVEAHRTDYTDTQYF. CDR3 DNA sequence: TGCAGCGTTGAAGCCCACCGGACGGACTACACAGATACGCAGTATTTT.